A selection of T cell receptor beta chains follows, all from one sample in a study of metastatic and nonmetastatic thyroid tumors. MiXCR reprocessed the PCR reads for TCRdb. The repertoire includes about 7,100 clones, around 37% of them detected once, and more than 35% sits in the top ten. Specimen: adjacent normal tissue. The receptors stem from a female donor with papillary thyroid cancer or a benign thyroid nodule (not recorded which). Some clones in this sample may be carry-over from other donors' samples. Each CDR3 is given with its conserved first and last residue. A D gene is named only where the DNA matches it firmly. A row's size may be missing; if present it is once, few, many or a size class.

size: -; D: -; J: TRBJ2-7; V: TRBV4-1; CDR3: CASSFGGYYEQYF; DNA: TGCGCCAGCAGCTTTGGGGGCTATTACGAGCAGTACTTC
size: few; D: -; J: TRBJ1-6; V: TRBV28; CDR3: CASRPPGSSYNSPLHF; DNA: TGTGCCAGCAGACCCCCGGGGAGCTCCTATAATTCACCCCTCCACTTT
size: many; D: -; J: TRBJ1-2; V: TRBV12-3/TRBV12-4; CDR3: CASSLNNYGYTF; DNA: TGTGCCAGCAGTTTGAATAACTATGGCTACACCTTC
size: -; D: TRBD1; J: TRBJ2-1; V: TRBV27; CDR3: CASSRTGGNYEQFF; DNA: TGTGCCAGTAGTCGGACAGGTGGGAATTATGAGCAGTTCTTC
size: few; D: -; J: TRBJ2-2; V: TRBV29-1; CDR3: CSVESHGELFF; DNA: TGCAGCGTTGAATCGCACGGGGAGCTGTTTTTT
size: -; D: TRBD2; J: TRBJ2-2; V: TRBV2; CDR3: CASRGLAWVPDTLELFF; DNA: TGTGCCAGCAGGGGACTAGCGTGGGTGCCAGACACCTTGGAGCTGTTTTTT
size: -; D: TRBD1; J: TRBJ1-2; V: TRBV5-4; CDR3: CASSLVGVRQGGYGYTF; DNA: TGTGCCAGCAGCTTGGTGGGGGTTCGACAGGGCGGCTATGGCTACACCTTC
size: few; D: -; J: TRBJ1-3; V: TRBV6-1; CDR3: CASSEGPSSGNTIYF; DNA: TGTGCCAGCAGTGAAGGGCCCAGCTCTGGAAACACCATATATTTT
size: -; D: -; J: TRBJ2-5; V: TRBV6-1; CDR3: CASSEGLAPDQETQYF; DNA: TGTGCCAGCAGTGAAGGTCTCGCGCCAGACCAAGAGACCCAGTACTTC
size: -; D: TRBD2; J: TRBJ2-2; V: TRBV3-1; CDR3: CASSQGLAGGPYTGELFF; DNA: TGTGCCAGCAGCCAGGGACTAGCGGGGGGGCCCTACACCGGGGAGCTGTTTTTT
size: few; D: -; J: TRBJ1-1; V: TRBV6-1; CDR3: CASSEAQSLRTEAFF; DNA: TGTGCCAGCAGTGAAGCTCAGAGTCTACGGACTGAAGCTTTCTTT
size: few; D: -; J: TRBJ2-1; V: TRBV2; CDR3: CASLPRSHDNEQFF; DNA: TGTGCCAGCCTCCCTAGATCACATGACAATGAGCAGTTCTTC
size: -; D: TRBD1; J: TRBJ2-7; V: TRBV6-5; CDR3: CASSYSRGHDEQYF; DNA: TGTGCCAGCAGTTACTCCAGGGGGCACGACGAGCAGTACTTC
size: -; D: -; J: TRBJ1-5; V: TRBV11-2; CDR3: CASSLSPPPAGWNQPQHF; DNA: TGTGCCAGCAGCTTATCCCCCCCTCCCGCAGGGTGGAATCAGCCCCAGCATTTT
size: -; D: TRBD1; J: TRBJ1-6; V: TRBV19; CDR3: CASSVTDGQGALHF; DNA: TGTGCCAGTAGTGTGACGGACGGACAGGGAGCCCTCCACTTT
size: -; D: -; J: TRBJ2-6; V: TRBV27; CDR3: CASRAAAAGANVLTF; DNA: TGTGCCAGCAGAGCGGCAGCGGCTGGGGCCAACGTCCTGACTTTC
size: few; D: TRBD1; J: TRBJ1-4; V: TRBV27; CDR3: CASSCRDRLNEKLFF; DNA: TGTGCCAGCAGTTGCCGGGACAGACTTAATGAAAAACTGTTTTTT
size: few; D: -; J: TRBJ2-7; V: TRBV2; CDR3: CASREDRMSYEQYF; DNA: TGTGCCAGCAGGGAAGACAGGATGTCCTACGAGCAGTACTTC
size: once; D: TRBD1; J: TRBJ2-6; V: TRBV18; CDR3: CASSPPQGGGSGANVLTF; DNA: TGTGCCAGCTCGCCACCACAGGGGGGAGGCTCTGGGGCCAACGTCCTGACTTTC
size: few; D: -; J: TRBJ2-7; V: TRBV12-3/TRBV12-4; CDR3: CASSLQGFHEQYF; DNA: TGTGCCAGCAGTTTGCAGGGTTTCCACGAGCAGTACTTC
size: -; D: -; J: TRBJ1-6; V: TRBV6-5; CDR3: CASSFRGGSYNSPLHF; DNA: TGTGCCAGCAGTTTCAGGGGAGGATCCTATAATTCACCCCTCCACTTT
size: few; D: -; J: TRBJ1-1; V: TRBV6-1; CDR3: CASSEGEAFF; DNA: TGTGCCAGCAGTGAAGGTGAAGCTTTCTTT
size: -; D: TRBD2; J: TRBJ2-7; V: TRBV5-1; CDR3: CASSLLGRGEIYEQYF; DNA: TGCGCCAGCAGCCTCTTGGGGCGGGGGGAGATCTACGAGCAGTACTTC
size: few; D: -; J: TRBJ2-1; V: TRBV6-1; CDR3: CASRIQGRGYNEQFF; DNA: TGTGCCAGCAGGATACAGGGAAGAGGATACAATGAGCAGTTCTTC
size: -; D: TRBD1; J: TRBJ2-7; V: TRBV30; CDR3: CAWSVLGQGEFEQYF; DNA: TGTGCCTGGAGTGTACTGGGACAGGGGGAATTCGAGCAGTACTTC
size: -; D: -; J: TRBJ1-2; V: TRBV15; CDR3: CATSRGWGVRLTF; DNA: TGTGCCACCAGCAGAGGATGGGGGGTGCGGCTCACCTTC
size: -; D: -; J: TRBJ2-7; V: TRBV6-1; CDR3: CASSSRVEQYF; DNA: TGTGCCAGCAGTAGTAGGGTCGAGCAGTACTTC
size: -; D: -; J: TRBJ1-1; V: TRBV19; CDR3: CASSLQGNTEAFF; DNA: TGTGCCAGTAGTCTACAGGGAAACACTGAAGCTTTCTTT
size: -; D: TRBD2; J: TRBJ2-7; V: TRBV18; CDR3: CATSSSGGSSYEQYF; DNA: TGTGCCACCTCCTCTAGCGGGGGGTCCTCCTACGAGCAGTACTTC
size: -; D: -; J: TRBJ1-1; V: TRBV5-5; CDR3: CASSLGRYEAFF; DNA: TGTGCCAGCAGCCTGGGGAGATATGAAGCTTTCTTT
size: -; D: -; J: TRBJ2-4; V: TRBV5-8; CDR3: CATPRVQGSSKNIQYF; DNA: TGTGCCACCCCGAGGGTGCAGGGGAGTTCCAAAAACATTCAGTACTTC
size: few; D: TRBD1; J: TRBJ1-5; V: TRBV6-1; CDR3: CASRDPTGNQPQHF; DNA: TGTGCCAGCAGAGACCCGACAGGGAACCAGCCCCAGCATTTT
size: -; D: TRBD2; J: TRBJ2-1; V: TRBV7-3; CDR3: CASSLQLAGDYNEQFF; DNA: TGTGCCAGCAGCCTTCAACTAGCGGGAGATTACAATGAGCAGTTCTTC
size: -; D: TRBD2; J: TRBJ2-1; V: TRBV6-1; CDR3: CASSASSGSYNNEQFF; DNA: TGTGCCAGCAGTGCTTCTAGCGGGAGTTATAACAATGAGCAGTTCTTC
size: -; D: -; J: TRBJ1-5; V: TRBV2; CDR3: CASSAPQEIDSNQPQHF; DNA: TGTGCCAGCAGTGCCCCCCAGGAGATCGATAGCAATCAGCCCCAGCATTTT
size: -; D: TRBD1; J: TRBJ1-2; V: TRBV28; CDR3: CASSSTGGGYGYTF; DNA: TGTGCCAGCAGTTCCACAGGGGGAGGCTATGGCTACACCTTC
size: large; D: TRBD2; J: TRBJ2-7; V: TRBV6-1; CDR3: CAILLAASYEQYF; DNA: TGTGCCATCCTACTAGCGGCTTCCTACGAGCAGTACTTC
size: few; D: TRBD1; J: TRBJ1-5; V: TRBV2; CDR3: CASSAMGTDNQPQHF; DNA: TGTGCCAGCAGTGCTATGGGGACAGACAATCAGCCCCAGCATTTT
size: -; D: -; J: TRBJ2-3; V: TRBV20-1; CDR3: CSARIQGEVGDTQYF; DNA: TGCAGTGCGAGAATACAGGGTGAGGTTGGAGATACGCAGTATTTT
size: -; D: -; J: TRBJ2-7; V: TRBV7-9; CDR3: CASSFTRESYEQYF; DNA: TGTGCCAGCAGCTTTACTAGAGAATCCTACGAGCAGTACTTC
size: few; D: -; J: TRBJ2-5; V: TRBV28; CDR3: CASSASGTGETQYF; DNA: TGTGCCAGCAGTGCCTCCGGGACGGGGGAGACCCAGTACTTC
size: few; D: -; J: TRBJ2-7; V: TRBV12-3/TRBV12-4; CDR3: CASRGDFYEQYF; DNA: TGTGCCAGCAGGGGGGATTTCTACGAGCAGTACTTC
size: few; D: -; J: TRBJ1-3; V: TRBV7-9; CDR3: CASSTGQTGNTIYF; DNA: TGTGCCAGCAGCACTGGACAAACTGGAAACACCATATATTTT
size: few; D: -; J: TRBJ1-3; V: TRBV20-1; CDR3: CSVPGVSGNTIYF; DNA: TGCAGTGTTCCAGGGGTCTCTGGAAACACCATATATTTT
size: -; D: -; J: TRBJ1-6; V: TRBV5-1; CDR3: CASSYRETYNSPLHF; DNA: TGCGCCAGCAGCTACAGGGAGACCTATAATTCACCCCTCCACTTT
size: -; D: TRBD1; J: TRBJ2-3; V: TRBV5-1; CDR3: CASSLAGFVGQGGTDTQYF; DNA: TGCGCCAGCAGCTTGGCGGGGTTCGTTGGACAGGGTGGCACAGATACGCAGTATTTT
size: -; D: TRBD2; J: TRBJ2-7; V: TRBV2; CDR3: CASSPSPAGRYEQYF; DNA: TGTGCCAGCAGCCCAAGCCCAGCGGGACGATACGAGCAGTACTTC
size: -; D: -; J: TRBJ2-6; V: TRBV6-1; CDR3: CASSQTGANVLTF; DNA: TGTGCCAGCAGCCAGACAGGGGCCAACGTCCTGACTTTC
size: -; D: -; J: TRBJ2-2; V: TRBV27; CDR3: CASSLEGWVTGELFF; DNA: TGTGCCAGCAGTTTGGAGGGTTGGGTTACCGGGGAGCTGTTTTTT
size: -; D: -; J: TRBJ2-6; V: TRBV2; CDR3: CASTRANVLTF; DNA: TGTGCCAGCACGAGGGCCAACGTCCTGACTTTC
size: few; D: -; J: TRBJ1-3; V: TRBV10-2; CDR3: CASRGGTSGNTIYF; DNA: TGCGCCAGCAGGGGGGGGACTTCTGGAAACACCATATATTTT